What follows are 28 T cell receptor beta chains derived from one specimen sequenced in a study of cytomegalovirus exposure and HLA in healthy donors. Profiling relied on immunoSEQ multiplex PCR, and the TCRdb table lists in-frame clones only, not all of them. Of 100,000 to 150,000 clones detected, approximately 91% appear once; the ten largest clones hold approximately 2%. The specimen sequenced was PBMCs. The receptor set was obtained from a woman aged 18-29 years in good health and CMV-seronegative.

The chain uses TRBV23-1 and TRBJ1-1; 8 bases are a match to TRBD1. TRBV23-1 has ORF status, its function being uncertain. With V trimmed by 7 bases and J by 1 base, 11 bases remained unmatched. The CDR3 consists of 16 residues. The CDR3 nucleotides read TGCGCCAGCACTATGACGCGGGGGACAGGGAACACTGAAGCTTTCTTT. Translated: CASTMTRGTGNTEAFF.

The chain carries TRBV30 and TRBJ1-3; TRBD1 is a possible D gene (6 bases). V lost 2 bases, J lost 3 bases, and 23 bases lay in between. The CDR3 has 18 residues. Germline loops: CDR1 GTSNPN, CDR2 SVGIG (reference sequence). The CDR3 nucleotides read TGTGCCTGGAGTCCCACTATTACAGGGCGCTTCAGTGGAAACACCATATATTTT. This codes for CAWSPTITGRFSGNTIYF. The whole variable domain, remainder taken from reference TRBV30 and TRBJ1-3, is SQTIHQWPATLVQPVGSPLSLECTVEGTSNPNLYWYRQAAGRGLQLLFYSVGIGQISSEVPQNLSASRPQDRQFILSSKKLLLSDSGFYLCAWSPTITGRFSGNTIYFGEGSWLTVV.

The CDR3 DNA reads as TGCAGCGTGGGGGGACAGGCCAATAGCAATCAGCCCCAGCATTTT. Protein: CSVGGQANSNQPQHF. The V call is TRBV29-1, the J call TRBJ1-5; TRBD1 matches 8 bases. CDR1 and CDR2 from the germline V gene are SQVTM and ANQGSEA. CDR3 size: 15 residues. The trim removed 6 bases at V and 0 bases at J, leaving 7 bases unmatched.

The chain combines TRBV27 with TRBJ2-1, with TRBD2 identical over 7 bases. V shed 3 bases and J 0 bases; nucleotides not matched to a gene: 17. Germline values: CDR1 MNHEY, CDR2 SMNVEV (reference sequence). The CDR3 has 20 amino acids. CDR3 in amino acids: CASSLFSWEGGPNSYNEQFF. CDR3 coding DNA: TGTGCCAGCAGTTTGTTCAGTTGGGAGGGTGGCCCAAACTCCTACAATGAGCAGTTCTTC.

The V gene is TRBV4-1, the J gene TRBJ2-7; a possible D gene is TRBD1 (5 bases). V shed 0 bases and J shed 4 bases, with 13 bases lying between them. CDR1 is MGHRA and CDR2 is YSYEKL in the germline V gene. The CDR3 is 15 residues long. CDR3 DNA sequence: TGCGCCAGCAGCCAAGATTCAAGGGGCGGATACGAGCAGTACTTC. It yields the protein CASSQDSRGGYEQYF.

The chain links TRBV5-4 to TRBJ1-2, with 7 bases identical to TRBD1. CDR3 length equals 15 residues. Germline loops: CDR1 SGHNT, CDR2 YYREEE (reference sequence). V shed 0 bases and J 6 bases; nucleotides not matched to a gene: 8. The CDR3 sequence is CASSLAGRGKDGYTF. In DNA, the CDR3 is TGTGCCAGCAGCTTGGCCGGCAGGGGGAAGGATGGCTACACCTTC.

The chain carries TRBV2 and TRBJ2-1, with 7 bases fitting TRBD1. Looked up from germline, CDR1 is SNHLY and CDR2 is FYNNEI. This CDR3 is 13 amino acids long. Germline trimming cut 3 bases from V and 5 bases from J; bases unmatched to any gene: 1. The CDR3 loop is CASSEDRNNEQFF. CDR3 nucleotides: TGTGCCAGCAGTGAGGACAGGAACAATGAGCAGTTCTTC.

The chain has TRBV6-5 and TRBJ2-5; 7 positions match TRBD1. V dropped 2 bases and J dropped 3; count of bases not matched to a gene: 3. Germline CDR1 MNHEY, CDR2 SVGAGI. The CDR3 runs to 14 residues. In DNA form, the CDR3 reads TGTGCCAGCAGTTACATTGGGACAGAAGAGACCCAGTACTTC. Protein product: CASSYIGTEETQYF.

The chain links TRBV28 to TRBJ2-7, with D perhaps TRBD2 (5 bases). CDR3 length: 15 amino acids. The ends were cut back, 2 bases at V and 1 base at J, with 12 bases in the middle. Per the germline V gene, CDR1 is MDHEN and CDR2 is SYDVKM. The CDR3 loop is CASSLTAPGSYEQYF. Here the CDR3 DNA reads TGTGCCAGCAGTTTAACCGCACCGGGGTCCTACGAGCAGTACTTC.

This clone has just one count. V is TRBV27 and J is TRBJ1-4; possible D gene TRBD1, 5 bases. Trimming pared 9 bases from V and 4 bases from J, leaving 12 bases between. This CDR3 region has 13 residues. The germline CDR1 and CDR2 sequences are MNHEY and SMNVEV (reference sequence). CDR3 nucleotide sequence: TGTGCCAGTGCCAGACAGAATAATGAAAAACTGTTTTTT. This encodes CASARQNNEKLFF.

The chain uses TRBV29-1 and TRBJ2-1, with TRBD1 as a possible D gene (6 bases). The CDR3 loop spans 17 amino acids. Trimming cost V 4 bases and J 2 bases, with 21 bases left between them. Germline V gene data show CDR1 as SQVTM and CDR2 as ANQGSEA. The CDR3 DNA reads TGCAGCGTTGGGTCAACAGGGATTAAAGCGGCCTACAATGAGCAGTTCTTC. Protein sequence: CSVGSTGIKAAYNEQFF.

The V gene is TRBV5-6, the J gene TRBJ1-5; D is ambiguous. From germline, CDR1 is SGHDT and CDR2 YYEEEE. This CDR3 spans 13 amino acids. Trimming took off 2 bases at V and 2 bases at J, with 5 bases between the two ends. The CDR3 sequence is CASSFSRNQPQHF. In DNA, the CDR3 is TGTGCCAGCAGCTTTAGCCGCAATCAGCCCCAGCATTTT.

The chain joins TRBV5-1 to TRBJ1-2; TRBD1 is a possible D gene (6 bases). Germline V gene data show CDR1 as SGHRS and CDR2 as YFSETQ. The ends were cut back, 4 bases at V and 3 bases at J, with 13 bases in the middle. This CDR3 spans 14 amino acids. CDR3 DNA sequence: TGCGCCAGCAGCCCCGAACAGGGCGACTATGGCTACACCTTC. Residues: CASSPEQGDYGYTF.

This chain joins TRBV19 and TRBJ1-2; a weak D match, TRBD1 (6 bases). V was trimmed by 8 bases and J by 8 bases, leaving 21 bases between them. CDR3 size: 14 residues. Germline lookup yields CDR1 LNHDA and CDR2 SQIVND (reference sequence). The CDR3 sequence: CASGGGGPSDGYTF. Here the CDR3 DNA reads TGTGCCAGTGGAGGGGGGGGGCCCTCGGACGGCTACACCTTC.

V is TRBV29-1 and J is TRBJ1-1; no clear D gene. The CDR3 covers 13 residues. CDR1 SQVTM and CDR2 ANQGSEA come from the germline V gene. Trimming took 8 bases from V and 6 from J, leaving 19 bases between them. For the CDR3, the DNA is TGCAGCTTTTCGCGGGGTCGGTTGGCTGAAGCTTTCTTT. It specifies CSFSRGRLAEAFF.

This clone came up once. The chain combines TRBV6-5 with TRBJ1-5; weak D call: TRBD1 (5 bases). Germline CDR1 reads MNHEY; CDR2 reads SVGAGI. The CDR3 spans 13 residues. V lost 6 bases and J lost 4, with 10 bases in between. The CDR3 reads CASRDRGNQPQHF. The CDR3 DNA follows: TGTGCCAGCAGGGATAGGGGTAATCAGCCCCAGCATTTT.

The rearrangement uses TRBV2 and TRBJ1-1; a possible D gene is TRBD1 (6 bases). CDR3 length: 17 amino acids. Trimming removed 7 bases at V and 4 bases at J, with 25 bases between. Germline V gene lookup returns CDR1 SNHLY and CDR2 FYNNEI. The CDR3 reads CASTEGGSRGPRTEAFF. The DNA for the CDR3 is TGTGCCAGCACCGAGGGGGGGTCAAGGGGCCCCCGCACTGAAGCTTTCTTT.

The chain uses TRBV18 and TRBJ1-4, with D perhaps TRBD1 (6 bases). The CDR3 has 18 residues. Germline assignment: CDR1 KGHSH and CDR2 LQKENI. Trimming pared 6 bases from V and 0 bases from J, leaving 20 bases between. CDR3 coding DNA: TGTGCCAGCTCCCCTATGGCAGGGGTAATTGCAACTAATGAAAAACTGTTTTTT. Translated: CASSPMAGVIATNEKLFF.

The genes are TRBV27 and TRBJ1-1; D gene unclear. Germline CDR1 is MNHEY and CDR2 is SMNVEV (reference sequence). Between the trimmed V and J ends, which lost 4 bases and 1 base, there was a span of 13 bases. The CDR3 spans 15 residues. The CDR3 loop reads CASSSRRLTNTEAFF. For the CDR3, the DNA is TGTGCCAGCAGTTCCCGACGACTCACGAACACTGAAGCTTTCTTT.

The chain is built from TRBV7-9 and TRBJ2-3; 11 nucleotides align to TRBD2. Germline CDR1 is SEHNR and CDR2 is FQNEAQ (reference sequence). The CDR3 sequence is 16 residues long. After removal of 5 bases from V and 2 bases from J, the junction contained 6 bases not matched to a gene. Here the CDR3 reads CASSPIAGGFTDTQYF. The CDR3 coding sequence is TGTGCCAGCAGCCCCATAGCGGGAGGGTTCACAGATACGCAGTATTTT.

The rearrangement uses TRBV7-2 and TRBJ2-5; D is uncertain. This CDR3 is built from 12 residues. The V end lost 4 bases, the J end lost 5 bases, and 8 bases lay between the germline ends. In germline, CDR1 is SGHTA, CDR2 FQGNSA. The chain's CDR3 is CASSSLSETQYF. In nucleotides, the CDR3 is TGTGCCAGCAGCTCCCTCTCGGAGACCCAGTACTTC.

This clone turned up a few times. The chain is built from TRBV18 and TRBJ2-5; no definite D call. The CDR3 loop spans 14 amino acids. Germline CDR1 reads KGHSH; CDR2 reads LQKENI. Deletions cut 5 bases from V and 0 bases from J, with 10 bases between. The CDR3 region has the DNA TGTGCCAGCTCAGTAGCCTTGTACCAAGAGACCCAGTACTTC. It translates to CASSVALYQETQYF.

This chain connects TRBV12-5 to TRBJ1-4; D is unresolved. The CDR3 extends over 14 amino acids. The V gene lost 3 bases and the J gene lost 10 bases, with 15 bases spanning the gap. The germline gives CDR1 LGHNT, CDR2 FRNRAP. The CDR3 nucleotides read TGTGCTAGTGGTTTACAAGGGAGTGAAGGAAAACTGTTTTTT. It yields the protein CASGLQGSEGKLFF. The variable domain in full, with the rest retrieved from reference TRBV12-5 and TRBJ1-4, is DARVTQTPRHKVTEMGQEVTMRCQPILGHNTVFWYRQTMMQGLELLAYFRNRAPLDDSGMPKDRFSAEMPDATLATLKIQPSEPRDSAVYFCASGLQGSEGKLFFGSGTQLSVL.

The rearrangement links TRBV10-2 to TRBJ2-4; 7 bases map to TRBD2. The CDR3 sequence is 14 residues long. The J segment lost 3 bases and the V segment lost 8 bases, leaving 7 bases of the junction unmatched. The germline CDR1 and CDR2 sequences are WSHSY and SAAADI. CDR3 nucleotides: TGCGCCAGCCTTCGGGGGGAGGGCAAAAACATTCAGTACTTC. Its translation: CASLRGEGKNIQYF.

The chain recombines TRBV5-4 with TRBJ2-5; the match to TRBD1 covers 7 bases. Trimming took 1 base from V and 1 from J; bases not matched to a gene: 4. The CDR3 consists of 15 residues. Germline V gene data show CDR1 as SGHNT and CDR2 as YYREEE (reference sequence). The CDR3 loop reads CASSLKGAGQETQYF. The CDR3, as DNA: TGTGCCAGCAGCTTGAAGGGGGCAGGCCAAGAGACCCAGTACTTC.

The table lists this clone with a count of one. Here the CDR3 reads CASSFTGLGTEAFF. The CDR3 nucleotides are TGTGCCAGCAGCTTTACAGGGCTCGGCACTGAAGCTTTCTTT. The chain recombines TRBV7-9 with TRBJ1-1; D might be TRBD1 (6 bases). Per the germline V gene, CDR1 is SEHNR and CDR2 is FQNEAQ (reference sequence). Deletions cut 3 bases from V and 4 bases from J, with 12 bases between. The CDR3 covers 14 residues.

This sequence joins TRBV5-1 and TRBJ2-5, with a possible D match to TRBD1 (5 bases). The CDR3 contains 14 residues. The V and J ends lost 1 base and 3 bases respectively, with 10 bases between them. CDR1 is SGHRS and CDR2 is YFSETQ in the germline V gene. Here the CDR3 DNA reads TGCGCCAGCAGCTTGTCGGCAGGGAAAGAGACCCAGTACTTC. It specifies CASSLSAGKETQYF.

This chain connects TRBV28 to TRBJ2-4; no firm D call. The CDR3 loop spans 13 amino acids. Germline loops: CDR1 MDHEN, CDR2 SYDVKM. V lost 3 bases and J 1 base, leaving 4 bases between the germline ends. CDR3 in DNA: TGTGCCAGCAGTTTCGGGGCCAAAAACATTCAGTACTTC. The encoded protein is CASSFGAKNIQYF.